One and the same sample provided the 13 T cell receptor beta chains below, sequenced in a study of Graves' ophthalmopathy and Graves' hyperthyroidism. The TCR beta CDR3 regions underwent amplification from RNA transcripts. The library came from an HTBI-primed first-round RT-PCR and a second-round multiplex PCR. TCRdb reprocessed the multiplex PCR reads via MiXCR and lists one record per CDR3 protein. The table has some 370,000 distinct CDR3 sequences, roughly a sixth seen once. Sequencing input: peripheral blood. The receptor set was obtained from an adult woman with stable Graves' hyperthyroidism.

This clonotype was observed many times. The V gene is TRBV18, the J gene TRBJ1-2; D possibly corresponds to TRBD1 (5 bases). The CDR3 consists of 13 residues. Germline assignment: CDR1 KGHSH and CDR2 LQKENI. V was cut by 5 bases and J by 6 bases, with 13 bases left in between. CDR3 loop: CASSLQEADGYTF. The CDR3 DNA sequence: TGTGCCAGCTCATTACAGGAGGCCGATGGCTACACCTTC.

This clonotype was recorded at least ten times. As DNA, the CDR3 is TGCGCCAGCAGCTTGTCCCCACGCGGGAGTATTCTCGAGCAGTACTTC. The encoded protein is CASSLSPRGSILEQYF. The J gene is TRBJ2-7, the V gene TRBV5-1; 7 nucleotides line up with TRBD2. V lost 1 base to trimming and J lost 6 bases; unmatched junction nucleotides: 13. The CDR3 has 16 residues. Germline-derived CDR1 and CDR2 are SGHRS and YFSETQ.

This clonotype has ten or more counts. The J gene is TRBJ2-2, the V gene TRBV12-5; D unclear. The CDR3 is 11 residues long. Between the trimmed V and J ends, which lost 1 base and 8 bases, there was a span of 2 bases. CDR1 is LGHNT and CDR2 is FRNRAP in the germline V gene. The CDR3 loop is CASGLAGELFF. As DNA, the CDR3 is TGTGCTAGTGGTTTGGCAGGGGAGCTGTTTTTT.

This clonotype was picked up a small number of times. The J gene is TRBJ2-5, the V gene TRBV3-1; the D gene is possibly TRBD1 (6 bases). Trimming removed 4 bases from V and 7 bases from J, with 13 bases in between. The CDR3 extends over 13 amino acids. Germline CDR1 reads LGHDT; CDR2 reads YNNKEL (reference sequence). CDR3 in amino acids: CASSPGTPRTQYF. CDR3 bases: TGTGCCAGCAGCCCTGGGACACCCCGGACCCAGTACTTC.

The sample holds many counts of this clonotype. CDR3 protein: CASSLGAGGGYTF. As DNA, the CDR3 is TGTGCCAGCAGTTTAGGAGCAGGGGGAGGCTACACCTTC. The rearrangement joins TRBV12-3 or TRBV12-4 to TRBJ1-2; TRBD1 aligns across 7 bases. There are 13 residues in the CDR3. V shed 1 base, J shed 8 bases, and the junction held 4 bases outside the gene matches.

To note about this clonotype: This may be a read error, as it is one base from a much larger clone. The CDR3 carries no conserved terminal phenylalanine or tryptophan, so it likely arises from a read error. The chain is built from TRBV27 and TRBJ1-2; unclear D gene. V was shortened by 0 bases and J by 5 bases, with 7 bases between the two germline ends. This CDR3 is built from 13 residues. CDR1 and CDR2 (germline): MNHEY, SMNVEV (reference sequence). CDR3 protein: CASSLSVDYGYTL. In DNA, the CDR3 is TGTGCCAGCAGTTTATCCGTGGATTATGGCTACACCCTC.

The sample holds many counts of this clonotype. The rearrangement links TRBV12-3 or TRBV12-4 to TRBJ2-2; D is uncertain. Trimming cost V 6 bases and J 0 bases, with 5 bases left between them. CDR3 length: 13 amino acids. For the CDR3, the DNA is TGTGCCAGCAGCCGTTCGAACACCGGGGAGCTGTTTTTT. It encodes CASSRSNTGELFF.

The chain has TRBV12-3 or TRBV12-4 and TRBJ2-2, with 8 bases fitting TRBD1. This CDR3 contains 14 residues. V shed 5 bases and J 4 bases; nucleotides not matched to a gene: 3. CDR3 nucleotides: TGTGCCAGCAGTCTCAGGGGGCCCACCGGGGAGCTGTTTTTT. Protein sequence: CASSLRGPTGELFF.

Comments on this clonotype: The junction shows a germline mismatch at one end, possibly a read error. The chain uses TRBV24-1 and TRBJ2-2, with D perhaps TRBD1 or TRBD2 (6 bases each). CDR1 and CDR2 (germline): KGHDR, SFDVKD. The CDR3 extends over 15 amino acids. The chain's CDR3 is CATSVGGANTGELLF. The CDR3 nucleotides read TGTGCCACCAGTGTGGGGGGCGCGAACACCGGGGAGCTGTTGTTT.

Of note for this clonotype: A much larger clone differs from this one at a single base, so this may be a read error. This sequence joins TRBV5-1 and TRBJ2-7; D call uncertain. Germline CDR1 and CDR2: SGHRS and YFSETQ. This CDR3 contains 14 residues. V shed 1 base and J shed 3 bases, with 11 bases lying between them. CDR3 residues: CASSLSDPRYEQYF. CDR3 bases: TGCGCCAGCAGCTTGTCGGACCCCCGCTACGAGCAGTACTTC.

Many counts were recorded for this clonotype. The junction does not match germline at one end; this may be a read error. The genes are TRBV28 and TRBJ1-6; 10 bases fit TRBD1. Germline V gives CDR1 MDHEN, CDR2 SYDVKM. The CDR3 is made up of 16 amino acids. CDR3 sequence (DNA): TGTGCCAGCAGCTTATTTCGGGACAGGGGAAGTTCACCCCTCCACTTT. Its translation: CASSLFRDRGSSPLHF.

At least ten counts were recorded for this clonotype. The chain is built from TRBV20-1 and TRBJ1-5; weak D call: TRBD1 (5 bases). V was clipped by 3 bases and J by 2 bases, with 14 bases between them. Per the germline V gene, CDR1 is DFQATT and CDR2 is SNEGSKA (reference sequence). The CDR3 contains 15 residues. Here the CDR3 DNA reads TGCAGTGCTAGTGACGGAGGGGTGGGCAATCAGCCCCAGCATTTT. It codes for CSASDGGVGNQPQHF.

This clonotype was seen at least ten times. CDR3 region: CASSDSPSYEQYF. As DNA, the CDR3 is TGTGCCAGCAGTGATTCCCCTTCCTACGAGCAGTACTTC. The J gene is TRBJ2-7, the V gene TRBV6-1; D remains ambiguous. The V gene's germline CDR1 is MNHNS and CDR2 SASEGT. V was clipped by 3 bases and J by 1 base, with 7 bases between them. The CDR3 covers 13 residues.